The 21 T cell receptor beta chains given below trace back to one sample, sequenced in a study of T cell changes during pregnancy in multiple sclerosis. Some clones are missing from TCRdb's copy, which holds only in-frame ones; the method was immunoSEQ multiplex PCR. The sample carries roughly 38,000 clones, about 90% recorded once. The specimen was CD4+ T cells from peripheral blood mononuclear cells, collected before pregnancy. These receptors came from a female donor with multiple sclerosis, enrolled in a pregnancy study.

This rearrangement joins TRBV7-3 to TRBJ1-1; 10 positions agree with TRBD1. The length of the CDR3 is 15 residues. With V trimmed by 5 bases and J by 4 bases, 7 bases remained unmatched. Per germline, CDR1 SGHTA and CDR2 FQGTGA. This CDR3 reads CASSPHGQGGTEAFF. CDR3 DNA sequence: TGTGCCAGCAGCCCACACGGACAGGGGGGCACTGAAGCTTTCTTT.

V gene TRBV10-2 combines with J gene TRBJ2-3, with D tentatively TRBD2 (6 bases). Germline lookup yields CDR1 WSHSY and CDR2 SAAADI. CDR3 length: 16 amino acids. The V gene lost 4 bases and the J gene lost 0 bases, with 14 bases spanning the gap. The CDR3 spells CASSVNSGGSTDTQYF. DNA for the CDR3: TGCGCCAGCAGTGTGAATAGCGGAGGAAGCACAGATACGCAGTATTTT.

A note on this clone: Compared with germline, one end of the junction differs, possibly owing to a read error. The chain is built from TRBV30 and TRBJ2-1; 10 bases line up with TRBD1. Germline CDR1 and CDR2: GTSNPN and SVGIG (reference sequence). The CDR3 is 12 amino acids. The CDR3 nucleotides are TGTGCCTGGAGTGAAACGGGACAGGGGTCTCTCTTC. It translates to CAWSETGQGSLF.

The gene calls are TRBV18 and TRBJ2-7; weak D call: TRBD1 (6 bases). V dropped 4 bases and J dropped 3 bases, with 10 bases sitting between them. The germline gives CDR1 KGHSH, CDR2 LQKENI. This CDR3 spans 13 amino acids. CDR3 sequence (DNA): TGTGCCAGCTCACGGGACAATGGCTACGAGCAGTACTTC. Translated, it gives CASSRDNGYEQYF.

CDR3 DNA sequence: TGTGCCAGCAGCATGGGACAGGGTGACTATGGCTACACCTTC. This codes for CASSMGQGDYGYTF. The chain has TRBV5-4 and TRBJ1-2; 9 bases align to TRBD1. V lost 4 bases to trimming and J lost 3 bases; unmatched junction nucleotides: 4. CDR3 size: 14 residues. Germline V gives CDR1 SGHNT, CDR2 YYREEE (reference sequence).

The chain carries TRBV7-2 and TRBJ1-3; D unresolved. The germline CDR1 and CDR2 sequences are SGHTA and FQGNSA. This CDR3 region has 16 residues. Trimming took 2 bases from V and 1 from J, leaving 12 bases between them. The CDR3 sequence is CASSLNSLRSGNTIYF. For the CDR3, the DNA is TGTGCCAGCAGCTTAAACTCCCTGAGGTCTGGAAACACCATATATTTT.

This chain links TRBV7-3 with TRBJ2-1; 8 nucleotides agree with TRBD2. CDR1 is SGHTA, CDR2 FQGTGA, per germline. The CDR3 covers 14 residues. Germline trimming cut 2 bases from V and 10 bases from J; bases unmatched to any gene: 7. CDR3 nucleotide sequence: TGTGCCAGCAGCTTAGGGGGACTAGTCAACGAGCAGTTCTTC. Translating it yields CASSLGGLVNEQFF.

The CDR3 protein is CASRLAGELHTQYF. Here the CDR3 DNA reads TGCGCCAGCCGATTAGCGGGAGAGCTTCATACGCAGTATTTT. V is TRBV10-2 and J is TRBJ2-3; 9 bases match TRBD2. V was clipped by 8 bases and J by 7 bases; unmatched bases: 10. This CDR3 is 14 amino acids long. The germline V gene encodes CDR1 WSHSY and CDR2 SAAADI.

The V and J genes are TRBV10-3 and TRBJ1-5; 9 bases agree with TRBD1. Trimming took 6 bases from V and 7 from J; bases not matched to a gene: 4. The CDR3 runs 13 residues. CDR1 ENHRY and CDR2 SYGVKD come from the germline V gene. CDR3 DNA: TGTGCCATCAGCCGGGACAGGGAACAGCCCCAGCATTTT. Its protein is CAISRDREQPQHF.

This chain joins TRBV7-2 and TRBJ2-5; D not certain. Germline V gene data show CDR1 as SGHTA and CDR2 as FQGNSA. V shed 8 bases and J shed 5 bases, with 6 bases lying between them. This CDR3 spans 10 amino acids. As DNA, the CDR3 is TGTGCCAGCGGCTCGGAGACCCAGTACTTC. Protein: CASGSETQYF. Full variable domain (outside the CDR3, taken from reference TRBV7-2 and TRBJ2-5): GAGVSQSPSNKVTEKGKDVELRCDPISGHTALYWYRQSLGQGLEFLIYFQGNSAPDKSGLPSDRFSAERTGGSVSTLTIQRTQQEDSAVYLCASGSETQYFGPGTRLLVL.

Points on this clone: The junction departs from the called germline gene at one end, perhaps through a read error. The genes are TRBV2 and TRBJ1-5; D unclear. The CDR3 is 14 amino acids. CDR1 and CDR2 from the germline V gene are SNHLY and FYNNEI. This CDR3 is CASREAYSNQPQHF. In DNA form, the CDR3 reads TGTGCCAGCAGGGAAGCTTATAGCAATCAGCCCCAGCATTTT.

The chain recombines TRBV10-3 with TRBJ2-5, with 12 bases fitting TRBD2. This CDR3 is built from 15 residues. Germline V gene data show CDR1 as ENHRY and CDR2 as SYGVKD. The junction had 7 bases not matched to a gene; V was cut back by 6 bases and J by 5 bases. Written as DNA, the CDR3 is TGTGCCATCAGCAGACTAGCGGGAGAGCGGGAGACCCAGTACTTC. It encodes CAISRLAGERETQYF.

The chain links TRBV7-2 to TRBJ2-7; D is ambiguous. The ends were cut back, 1 base at V and 6 bases at J, with 7 bases in the middle. The germline V gene has CDR1 SGHTA and CDR2 FQGNSA. The CDR3 extends over 12 amino acids. The CDR3 nucleotides are TGTGCCAGCAGCTTAGGTATCGGCGAGCAGTACTTC. This codes for CASSLGIGEQYF. The complete variable domain, with remaining parts taken from reference TRBV7-2 and TRBJ2-7, reads GAGVSQSPSNKVTEKGKDVELRCDPISGHTALYWYRQSLGQGLEFLIYFQGNSAPDKSGLPSDRFSAERTGGSVSTLTIQRTQQEDSAVYLCASSLGIGEQYFGPGTRLTVT.

The rearrangement links TRBV11-3 to TRBJ2-7; TRBD2 agrees at 11 bases. CDR1 is SGHNT, CDR2 YENEEA, per germline. The CDR3 length is 15 residues. Germline trimming cut 0 bases from V and 3 bases from J; bases unmatched to any gene: 1. The CDR3 bases are TGTGCCAGCAGCTTAGATGGACTAGCGGGCTACGAGCAGTACTTC. Amino acids: CASSLDGLAGYEQYF.

The V call is TRBV5-1, the J call TRBJ2-7; 12 nucleotides agree with TRBD2. Germline CDR1 reads SGHRS; CDR2 reads YFSETQ. The CDR3 loop spans 16 amino acids. The J segment lost 4 bases and the V segment lost 0 bases, leaving 5 bases of the junction unmatched. Here the CDR3 DNA reads TGCGCCAGCAGCTTGGCTAGCGGGAGGGCGGAGTACGAGCAGTACTTC. Translated, it gives CASSLASGRAEYEQYF.

The chain recombines TRBV11-2 with TRBJ1-1, with 8 bases fitting TRBD1. The CDR3 is made up of 15 amino acids. Germline loops: CDR1 SGHAT, CDR2 FQNNGV. The V segment lost 2 bases and the J segment 5 bases; nucleotides outside the gene matches: 7. CDR3 DNA: TGTGCCAGCAGCTTAAGGACAGGGACTGGGACTGAAGCTTTCTTT. Translating gives CASSLRTGTGTEAFF. Supplemented by reference TRBV11-2 and TRBJ1-1, the full variable domain reads EAGVAQSPRYKIIEKRQSVAFWCNPISGHATLYWYQQILGQGPKLLIQFQNNGVVDDSQLPKDRFSAERLKGVDSTLKIQPAKLEDSAVYLCASSLRTGTGTEAFFGQGTRLTVV.

The chain employs TRBV30 and TRBJ1-5; TRBD1 agrees at 10 bases. V lost 5 bases to trimming and J lost 6 bases; unmatched junction nucleotides: 7. Germline V gives CDR1 GTSNPN, CDR2 SVGIG (reference sequence). The CDR3 sequence is 14 residues long. The CDR3 here is CAWGAGTGVQPQHF. CDR3 DNA: TGTGCCTGGGGGGCCGGGACAGGGGTTCAGCCCCAGCATTTT.

V usage is TRBV2 and J usage is TRBJ1-3, with 9 bases that match TRBD1. With V trimmed by 6 bases and J by 2 bases, 5 bases remained unmatched. Germline-derived CDR1 and CDR2 are SNHLY and FYNNEI. The CDR3 runs to 15 residues. The CDR3 nucleotides are TGTGCCAGCAGGAGAGACAGGGGGACTGGAAACACCATATATTTT. Translation: CASRRDRGTGNTIYF.

This chain uses TRBV7-2 with TRBJ2-7, with TRBD2 matching 10 bases. Germline V CDR1 and CDR2: SGHTA, FQGNSA. Germline trimming cut 5 bases from V and 2 bases from J; bases unmatched to any gene: 3. This CDR3 is built from 14 residues. This chain's CDR3 is CASSPGLAPYEQYF. As DNA, the CDR3 is TGTGCCAGCAGCCCGGGACTAGCGCCCTACGAGCAGTACTTC. Together with reference TRBV7-2 and TRBJ2-7, the CDR3 gives the full variable domain: GAGVSQSPSNKVTEKGKDVELRCDPISGHTALYWYRQSLGQGLEFLIYFQGNSAPDKSGLPSDRFSAERTGGSVSTLTIQRTQQEDSAVYLCASSPGLAPYEQYFGPGTRLTVT.

The J gene is TRBJ2-7, the V gene TRBV7-2, with 10 bases fitting TRBD1. Unmatched junction bases numbered 8, after V lost 2 bases and J lost 4 bases. Germline V gene sequence: CDR1 SGHTA, CDR2 FQGNSA. The CDR3 consists of 16 residues. DNA for the CDR3: TGTGCCAGCAGCTTATATCACGCGGGACAGGGGTACGAGCAGTACTTC. Translating gives CASSLYHAGQGYEQYF. The full variable domain, rest sourced from reference TRBV7-2 and TRBJ2-7, is GAGVSQSPSNKVTEKGKDVELRCDPISGHTALYWYRQSLGQGLEFLIYFQGNSAPDKSGLPSDRFSAERTGGSVSTLTIQRTQQEDSAVYLCASSLYHAGQGYEQYFGPGTRLTVT.

This chain uses TRBV6-1 with TRBJ2-3; 8 nucleotides match TRBD2. Trimming at V came to 8 bases and at J to 0 bases, leaving 4 bases not matched to a gene. The germline CDR1 and CDR2 sequences are MNHNS and SASEGT. CDR3 length: 14 residues. In DNA form, the CDR3 reads TGTGCCAGCGCGGGAGGTTCTAGCACAGATACGCAGTATTTT. As protein: CASAGGSSTDTQYF.